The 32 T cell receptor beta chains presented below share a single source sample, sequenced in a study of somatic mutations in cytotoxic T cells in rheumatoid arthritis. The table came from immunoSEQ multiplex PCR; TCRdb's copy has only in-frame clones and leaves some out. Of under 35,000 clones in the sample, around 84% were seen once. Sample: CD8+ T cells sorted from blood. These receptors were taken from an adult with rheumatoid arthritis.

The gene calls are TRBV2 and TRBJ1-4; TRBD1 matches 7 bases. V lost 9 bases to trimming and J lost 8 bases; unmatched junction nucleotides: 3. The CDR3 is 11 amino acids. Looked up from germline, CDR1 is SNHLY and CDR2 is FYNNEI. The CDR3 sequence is CARRQGEKLFF. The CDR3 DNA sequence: TGTGCCAGGCGACAGGGAGAAAAACTGTTTTTT.

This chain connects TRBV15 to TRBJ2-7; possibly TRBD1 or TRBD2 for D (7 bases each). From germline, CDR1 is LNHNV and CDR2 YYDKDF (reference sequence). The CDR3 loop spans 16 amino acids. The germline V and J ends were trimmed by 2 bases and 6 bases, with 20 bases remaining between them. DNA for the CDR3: TGTGCCACCAGCAGACGCCTCTGGGGAGGGGGCTCCGAGCAGTACTTC. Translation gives CATSRRLWGGGSEQYF.

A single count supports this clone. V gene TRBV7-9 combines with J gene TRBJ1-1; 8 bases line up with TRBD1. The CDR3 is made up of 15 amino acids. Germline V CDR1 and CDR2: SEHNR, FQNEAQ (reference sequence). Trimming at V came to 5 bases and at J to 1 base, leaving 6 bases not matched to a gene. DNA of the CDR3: TGTGCCAGCAGCCCCCAGGGGGCCGCGAACACTGAAGCTTTCTTT. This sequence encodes CASSPQGAANTEAFF. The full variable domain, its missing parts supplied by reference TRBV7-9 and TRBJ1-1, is DTGVSQNPRHKITKRGQNVTFRCDPISEHNRLYWYRQTLGQGPEFLTYFQNEAQLEKSRLLSDRFSAERPKGSFSTLEIQRTEQGDSAMYLCASSPQGAANTEAFFGQGTRLTVV.

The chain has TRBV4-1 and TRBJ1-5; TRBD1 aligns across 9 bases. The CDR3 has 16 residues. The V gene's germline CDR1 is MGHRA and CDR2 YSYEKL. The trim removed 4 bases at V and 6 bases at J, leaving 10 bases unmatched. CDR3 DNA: TGCGCCAGCAGCCCCAATGAGGGGACAGGGCCTCAGCCCCAGCATTTT. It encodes CASSPNEGTGPQPQHF.

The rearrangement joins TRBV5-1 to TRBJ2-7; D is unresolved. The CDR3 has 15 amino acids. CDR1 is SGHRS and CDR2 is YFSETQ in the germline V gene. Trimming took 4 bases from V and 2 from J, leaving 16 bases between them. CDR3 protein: CASSHNAIQPYEQYF. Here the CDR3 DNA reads TGCGCCAGCAGCCACAATGCCATTCAACCCTACGAGCAGTACTTC.

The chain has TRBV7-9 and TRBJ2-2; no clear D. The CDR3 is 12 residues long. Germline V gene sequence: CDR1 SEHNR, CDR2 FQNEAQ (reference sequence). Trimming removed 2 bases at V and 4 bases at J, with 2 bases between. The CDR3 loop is CASSLSTGELFF. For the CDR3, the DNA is TGTGCCAGCAGCTTAAGCACCGGGGAGCTGTTTTTT.

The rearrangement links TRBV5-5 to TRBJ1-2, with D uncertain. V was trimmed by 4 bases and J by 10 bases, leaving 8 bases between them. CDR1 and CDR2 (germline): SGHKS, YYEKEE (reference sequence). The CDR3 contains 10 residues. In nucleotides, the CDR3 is TGTGCCAGCAGCAGGGAGACCTACACCTTC. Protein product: CASSRETYTF.

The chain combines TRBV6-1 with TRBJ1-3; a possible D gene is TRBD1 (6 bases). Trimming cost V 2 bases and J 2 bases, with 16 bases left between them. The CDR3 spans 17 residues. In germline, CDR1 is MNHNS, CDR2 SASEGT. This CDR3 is CASSESSPGTTGNTIYF. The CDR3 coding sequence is TGTGCCAGCAGTGAAAGCTCTCCCGGGACAACTGGAAACACCATATATTTT.

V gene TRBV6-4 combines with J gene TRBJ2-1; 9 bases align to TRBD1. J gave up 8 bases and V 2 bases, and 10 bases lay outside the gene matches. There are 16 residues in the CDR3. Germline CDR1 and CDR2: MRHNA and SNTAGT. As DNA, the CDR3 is TGTGCCAGCAGTGACACCCCGGGACAGGGAGTCCATGAGCAGTTCTTC. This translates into CASSDTPGQGVHEQFF.

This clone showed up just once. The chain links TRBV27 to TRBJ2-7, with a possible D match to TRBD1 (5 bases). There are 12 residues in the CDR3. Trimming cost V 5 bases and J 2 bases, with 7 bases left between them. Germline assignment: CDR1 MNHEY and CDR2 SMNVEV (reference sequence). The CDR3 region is CASSDSPYEQYF. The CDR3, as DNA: TGTGCCAGCAGTGACAGTCCCTACGAGCAGTACTTC.

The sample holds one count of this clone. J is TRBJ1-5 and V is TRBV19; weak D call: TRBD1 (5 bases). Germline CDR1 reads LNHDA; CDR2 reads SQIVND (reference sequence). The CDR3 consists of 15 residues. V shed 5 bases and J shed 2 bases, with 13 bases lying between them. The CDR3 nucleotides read TGTGCCAGTAGTCTATCCCCGGGGGGCAATCAGCCCCAGCATTTT. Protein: CASSLSPGGNQPQHF.

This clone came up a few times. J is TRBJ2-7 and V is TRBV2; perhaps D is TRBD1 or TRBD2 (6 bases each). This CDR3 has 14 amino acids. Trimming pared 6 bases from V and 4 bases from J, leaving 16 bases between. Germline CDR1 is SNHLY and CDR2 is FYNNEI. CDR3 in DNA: TGTGCCAGCAGCGACCCGGGGGCGAGATACGAGCAGTACTTC. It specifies CASSDPGARYEQYF.

CDR3 residues: CASSPPSSYEQYF. In nucleotides, the CDR3 is TGTGCCAGCAGTCCCCCGAGCTCCTACGAGCAGTACTTC. The chain recombines TRBV28 with TRBJ2-7; D not resolved. V lost 5 bases to trimming and J lost 0 bases, with 8 bases between them. Germline V gene lookup returns CDR1 MDHEN and CDR2 SYDVKM. This CDR3 has 13 residues.

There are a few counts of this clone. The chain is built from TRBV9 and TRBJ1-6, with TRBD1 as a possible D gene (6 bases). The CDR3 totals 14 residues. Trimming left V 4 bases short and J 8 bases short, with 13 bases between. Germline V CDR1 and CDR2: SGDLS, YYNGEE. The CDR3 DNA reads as TGTGCCAGCAGCCCAACAGGGCAGGATTCACCCCTCCACTTT. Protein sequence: CASSPTGQDSPLHF.

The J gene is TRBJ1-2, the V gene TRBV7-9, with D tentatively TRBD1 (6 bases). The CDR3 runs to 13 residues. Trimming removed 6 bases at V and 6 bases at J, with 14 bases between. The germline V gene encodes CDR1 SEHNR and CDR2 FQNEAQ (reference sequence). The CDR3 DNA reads TGTGCCAGCAGGCAACTGGCAGGGGATGGCTACACCTTC. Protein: CASRQLAGDGYTF.

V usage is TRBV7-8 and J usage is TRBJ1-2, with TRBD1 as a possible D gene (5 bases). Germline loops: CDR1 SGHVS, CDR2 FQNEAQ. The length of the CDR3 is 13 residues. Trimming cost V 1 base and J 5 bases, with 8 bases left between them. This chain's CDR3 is CASSLGQTYGYTF. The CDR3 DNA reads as TGTGCCAGCAGCTTAGGACAGACTTATGGCTACACCTTC.

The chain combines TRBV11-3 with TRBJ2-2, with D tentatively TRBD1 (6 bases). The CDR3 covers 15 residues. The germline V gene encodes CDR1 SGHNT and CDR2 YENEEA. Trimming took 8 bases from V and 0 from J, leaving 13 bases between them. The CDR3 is CASVLGHSNTGELFF. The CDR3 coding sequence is TGTGCCAGCGTTTTGGGACACTCGAACACCGGGGAGCTGTTTTTT.

Here the CDR3 DNA reads TGTGCCAGCAGCTTTAGTGAGGAAGCTTTCTTT. It encodes CASSFSEEAFF. This chain joins TRBV7-9 and TRBJ1-1; no firm D call. CDR1 is SEHNR and CDR2 is FQNEAQ in the germline V gene (reference sequence). Trimming shortened V by 3 bases and J by 8 bases, and 7 bases separated the two germline ends. The length of the CDR3 is 11 residues.

CDR3 DNA sequence: TGTGCCAGCAGTGAAGGCAGGAGCAGCGTCGAGCAGTTCTTC. Protein sequence: CASSEGRSSVEQFF. The chain uses TRBV2 and TRBJ2-1; D call uncertain. Germline-derived CDR1 and CDR2 are SNHLY and FYNNEI. V lost 1 base and J lost 10, with 14 bases in between. The CDR3 totals 14 residues.

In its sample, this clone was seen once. CDR3 amino acids: CASSQTYPGTSGGNEQFF. CDR3 in DNA: TGTGCCAGCAGCCAGACGTACCCCGGGACTAGCGGGGGCAATGAGCAGTTCTTC. The chain is built from TRBV14 and TRBJ2-1, with 14 bases identical to TRBD2. Germline CDR1 SGHDN, CDR2 FVKESK. After removal of 3 bases from V and 6 bases from J, the junction contained 10 bases not matched to a gene. This CDR3 contains 18 residues.

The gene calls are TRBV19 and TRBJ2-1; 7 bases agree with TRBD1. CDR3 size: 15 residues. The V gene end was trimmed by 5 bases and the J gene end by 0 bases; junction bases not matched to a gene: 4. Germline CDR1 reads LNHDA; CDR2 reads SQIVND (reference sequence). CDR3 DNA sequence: TGTGCCAGTAGTGTGGACAGGTCCTCCTACAATGAGCAGTTCTTC. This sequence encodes CASSVDRSSYNEQFF.

The CDR3 reads CASSLEAGSNQPQHF. CDR3 bases: TGTGCCAGCAGCTTAGAGGCAGGCAGCAATCAGCCCCAGCATTTT. The chain is built from TRBV11-2 and TRBJ1-5; D unresolved. This CDR3 has 15 amino acids. Germline-derived CDR1 and CDR2 are SGHAT and FQNNGV. Deletions cut 0 bases from V and 1 base from J, with 7 bases between.

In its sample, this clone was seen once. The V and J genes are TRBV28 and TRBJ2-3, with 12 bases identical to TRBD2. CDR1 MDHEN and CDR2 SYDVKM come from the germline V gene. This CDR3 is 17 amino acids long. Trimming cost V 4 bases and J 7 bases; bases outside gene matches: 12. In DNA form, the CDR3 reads TGTGCCAGCAGTTCGTCTAGCGGGGGGGCCGATAGGAATACGCAGTATTTT. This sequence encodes CASSSSSGGADRNTQYF.

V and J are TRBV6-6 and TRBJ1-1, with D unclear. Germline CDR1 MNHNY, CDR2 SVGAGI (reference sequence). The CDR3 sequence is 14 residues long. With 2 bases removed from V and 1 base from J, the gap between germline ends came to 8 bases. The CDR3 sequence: CASSYGLGNTEAFF. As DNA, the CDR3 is TGTGCCAGCAGTTACGGGCTAGGGAACACTGAAGCTTTCTTT.

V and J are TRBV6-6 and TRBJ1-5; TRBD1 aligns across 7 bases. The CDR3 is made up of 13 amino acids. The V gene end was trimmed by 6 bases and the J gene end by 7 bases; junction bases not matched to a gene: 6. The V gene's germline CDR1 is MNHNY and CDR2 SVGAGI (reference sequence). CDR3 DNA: TGTGCCAGCAGAACAGGGGTAGGACAGCCCCAGCATTTT. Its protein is CASRTGVGQPQHF.

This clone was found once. The CDR3 protein is CASSPTTRGPEQFF. The CDR3 DNA follows: TGTGCCAGCAGCCCGACGACTAGGGGTCCTGAGCAGTTCTTC. This rearrangement joins TRBV13 to TRBJ2-1, with D possibly being TRBD2 (6 bases). CDR1 PRHDT and CDR2 FYEKMQ come from the germline V gene (reference sequence). The ends were cut back, 5 bases at V and 9 bases at J, with 17 bases in the middle. The CDR3 is made up of 14 amino acids.

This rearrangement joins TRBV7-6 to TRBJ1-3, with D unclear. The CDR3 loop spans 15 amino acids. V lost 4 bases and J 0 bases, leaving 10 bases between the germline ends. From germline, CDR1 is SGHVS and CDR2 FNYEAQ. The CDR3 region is CASSSPLASGNTIYF. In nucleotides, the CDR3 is TGTGCCAGCAGCTCCCCGCTGGCCTCTGGAAACACCATATATTTT. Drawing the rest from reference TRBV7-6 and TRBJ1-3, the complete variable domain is GAGVSQSPRYKVTKRGQDVALRCDPISGHVSLYWYRQALGQGPEFLTYFNYEAQQDKSGLPNDRFSAERPEGSISTLTIQRTEQRDSAMYRCASSSPLASGNTIYFGEGSWLTVV.

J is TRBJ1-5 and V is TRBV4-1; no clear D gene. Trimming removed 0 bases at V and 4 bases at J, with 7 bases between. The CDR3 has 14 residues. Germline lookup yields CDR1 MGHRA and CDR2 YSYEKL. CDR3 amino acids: CASSQETDNQPQHF. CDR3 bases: TGCGCCAGCAGCCAAGAAACTGATAATCAGCCCCAGCATTTT.

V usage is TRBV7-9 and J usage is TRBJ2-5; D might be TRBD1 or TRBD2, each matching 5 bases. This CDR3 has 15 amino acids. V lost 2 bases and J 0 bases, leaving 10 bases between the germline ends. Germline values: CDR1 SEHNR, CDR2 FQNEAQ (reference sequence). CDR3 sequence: CASSLIGEYQETQYF. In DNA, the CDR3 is TGTGCCAGCAGCTTAATAGGGGAGTACCAAGAGACCCAGTACTTC.

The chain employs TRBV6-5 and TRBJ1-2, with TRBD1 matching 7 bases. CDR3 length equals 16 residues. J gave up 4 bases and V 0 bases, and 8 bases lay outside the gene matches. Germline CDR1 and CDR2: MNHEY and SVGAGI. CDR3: CASSYSTGYHTYGYTF. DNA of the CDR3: TGTGCCAGCAGTTACTCGACAGGGTATCATACCTATGGCTACACCTTC.

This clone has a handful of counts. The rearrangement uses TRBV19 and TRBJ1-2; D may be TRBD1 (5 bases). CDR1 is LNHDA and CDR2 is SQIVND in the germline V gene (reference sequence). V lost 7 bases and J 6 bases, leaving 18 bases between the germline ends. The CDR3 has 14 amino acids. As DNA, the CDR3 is TGTGCCAGTATAGTCGTAGGCAGGGTCCATGGCTACACCTTC. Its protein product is CASIVVGRVHGYTF.

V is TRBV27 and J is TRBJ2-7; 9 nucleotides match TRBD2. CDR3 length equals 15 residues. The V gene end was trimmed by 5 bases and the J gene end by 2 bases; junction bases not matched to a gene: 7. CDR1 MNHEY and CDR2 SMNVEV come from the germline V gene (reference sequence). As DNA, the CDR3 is TGTGCCAGCAGTCTGACGGCTAGCGGGACCTACGAGCAGTACTTC. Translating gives CASSLTASGTYEQYF.